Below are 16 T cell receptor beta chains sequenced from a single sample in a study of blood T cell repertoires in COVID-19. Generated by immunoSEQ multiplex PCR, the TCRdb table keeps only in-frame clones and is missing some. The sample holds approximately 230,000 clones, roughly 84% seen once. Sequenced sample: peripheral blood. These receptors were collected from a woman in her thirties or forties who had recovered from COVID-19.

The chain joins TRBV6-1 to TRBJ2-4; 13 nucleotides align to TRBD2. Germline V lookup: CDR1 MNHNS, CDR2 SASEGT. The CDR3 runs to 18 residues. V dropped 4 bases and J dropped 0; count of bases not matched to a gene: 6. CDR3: CASSGGLAGTLAKNIQYF. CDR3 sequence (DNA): TGTGCCAGCAGTGGGGGACTAGCGGGGACGCTAGCCAAAAACATTCAGTACTTC.

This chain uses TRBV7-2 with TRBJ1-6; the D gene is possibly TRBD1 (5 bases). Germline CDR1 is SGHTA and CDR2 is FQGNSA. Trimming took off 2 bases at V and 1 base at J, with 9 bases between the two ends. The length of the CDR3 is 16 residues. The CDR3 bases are TGTGCCAGCAGCTTATGGGGGGGTTCCTATAATTCACCCCTCCACTTT. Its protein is CASSLWGGSYNSPLHF.

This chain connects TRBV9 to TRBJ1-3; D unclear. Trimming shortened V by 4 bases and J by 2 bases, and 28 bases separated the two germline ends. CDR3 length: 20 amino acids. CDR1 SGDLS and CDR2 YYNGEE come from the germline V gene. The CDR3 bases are TGTGCCAGCAGCCCCCCCGAGGGTGGGTTGATCAGTCGGACTGGAAACACCATATATTTT. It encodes CASSPPEGGLISRTGNTIYF.

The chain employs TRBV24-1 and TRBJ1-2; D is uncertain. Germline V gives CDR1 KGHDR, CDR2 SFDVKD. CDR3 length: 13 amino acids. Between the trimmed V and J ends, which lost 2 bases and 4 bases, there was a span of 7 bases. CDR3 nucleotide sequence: TGTGCCACCAGTGATTCACGGTCCTATGGCTACACCTTC. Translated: CATSDSRSYGYTF.

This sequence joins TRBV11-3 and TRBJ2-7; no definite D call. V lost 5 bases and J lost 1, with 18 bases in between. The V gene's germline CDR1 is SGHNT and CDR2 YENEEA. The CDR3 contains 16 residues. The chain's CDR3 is CASSPPLLENSYEQYF. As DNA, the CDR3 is TGTGCCAGCAGCCCCCCCCTGTTGGAGAATTCCTACGAGCAGTACTTC.

CDR3 loop: CASSPVGTGASPLHF. CDR3 nucleotides: TGTGCCAGCTCACCAGTCGGGACAGGGGCCTCACCCCTCCACTTT. This chain uses TRBV18 with TRBJ1-6, with TRBD1 matching over 10 bases. CDR1 and CDR2 from the germline V gene are KGHSH and LQKENI. V dropped 2 bases and J dropped 10; count of bases not matched to a gene: 5. CDR3 length equals 15 residues.

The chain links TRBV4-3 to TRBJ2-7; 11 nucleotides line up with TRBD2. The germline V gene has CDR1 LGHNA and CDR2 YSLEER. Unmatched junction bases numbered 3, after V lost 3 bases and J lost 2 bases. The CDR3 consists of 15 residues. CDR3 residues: CASSHLAGGPYEQYF. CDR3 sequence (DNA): TGCGCCAGCAGCCACCTAGCGGGAGGACCCTACGAGCAGTACTTC.

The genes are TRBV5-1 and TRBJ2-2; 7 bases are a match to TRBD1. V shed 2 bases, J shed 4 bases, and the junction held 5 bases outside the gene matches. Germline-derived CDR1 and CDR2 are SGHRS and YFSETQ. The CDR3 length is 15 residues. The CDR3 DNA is TGCGCCAGCAGCTTTGAGGGGGCAAGCACCGGGGAGCTGTTTTTT. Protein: CASSFEGASTGELFF. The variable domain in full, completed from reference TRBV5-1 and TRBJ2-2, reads KAGVTQTPRYLIKTRGQQVTLSCSPISGHRSVSWYQQTPGQGLQFLFEYFSETQRNKGNFPGRFSGRQFSNSRSEMNVSTLELGDSALYLCASSFEGASTGELFFGEGSRLTVL.

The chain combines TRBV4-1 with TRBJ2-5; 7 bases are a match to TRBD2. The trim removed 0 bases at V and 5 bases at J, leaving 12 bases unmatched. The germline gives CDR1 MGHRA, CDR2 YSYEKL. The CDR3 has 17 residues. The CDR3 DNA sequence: TGCGCCAGCAGCCAAGAACCCCTGGGCGGGGGAGGCGAGACCCAGTACTTC. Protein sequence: CASSQEPLGGGGETQYF.

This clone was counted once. This CDR3 reads CSASSGSGNTIYF. CDR3 DNA: TGCAGTGCTAGTTCAGGGTCCGGAAACACCATATATTTT. The chain couples TRBV20-1 to TRBJ1-3; TRBD1 is a possible D gene (5 bases). Germline V CDR1 and CDR2: DFQATT, SNEGSKA (reference sequence). The CDR3 length is 13 residues. V was cut by 3 bases and J by 4 bases, with 10 bases left in between.

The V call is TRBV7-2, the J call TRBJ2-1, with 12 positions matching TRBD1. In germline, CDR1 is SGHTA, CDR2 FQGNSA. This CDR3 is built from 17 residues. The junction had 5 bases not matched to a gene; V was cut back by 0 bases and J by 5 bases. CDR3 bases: TGTGCCAGCAGCTTAGCGGGGACAGGGGGCCTAGACAATGAGCAGTTCTTC. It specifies CASSLAGTGGLDNEQFF.

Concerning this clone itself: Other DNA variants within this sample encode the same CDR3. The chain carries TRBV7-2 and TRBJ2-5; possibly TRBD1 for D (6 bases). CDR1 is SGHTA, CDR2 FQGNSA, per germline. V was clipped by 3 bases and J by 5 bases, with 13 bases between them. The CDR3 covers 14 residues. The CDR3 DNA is TGTGCCAGCAGCTTTGCCGGTACAGGGGAGACCCAGTACTTC. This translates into CASSFAGTGETQYF. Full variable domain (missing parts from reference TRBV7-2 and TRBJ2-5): GAGVSQSPSNKVTEKGKDVELRCDPISGHTALYWYRQSLGQGLEFLIYFQGNSAPDKSGLPSDRFSAERTGGSVSTLTIQRTQQEDSAVYLCASSFAGTGETQYFGPGTRLLVL.

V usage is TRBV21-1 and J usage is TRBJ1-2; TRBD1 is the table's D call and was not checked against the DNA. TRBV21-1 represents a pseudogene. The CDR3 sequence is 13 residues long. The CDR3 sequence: CASSIFGQYGYTF. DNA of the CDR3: TGTGCCAGCAGCATCTTTGGACAGTATGGCTACACCTTC.

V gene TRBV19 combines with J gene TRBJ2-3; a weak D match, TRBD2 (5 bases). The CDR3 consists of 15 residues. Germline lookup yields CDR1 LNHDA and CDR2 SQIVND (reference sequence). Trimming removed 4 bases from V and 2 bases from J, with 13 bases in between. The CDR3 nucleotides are TGTGCCAGTAGTAGGAGGACGCCAAACACAGATACGCAGTATTTT. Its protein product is CASSRRTPNTDTQYF.

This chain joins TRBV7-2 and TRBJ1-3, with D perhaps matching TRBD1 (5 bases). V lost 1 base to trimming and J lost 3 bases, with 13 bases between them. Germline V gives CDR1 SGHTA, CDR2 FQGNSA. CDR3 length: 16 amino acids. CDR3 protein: CASSLGPGFFGNTIYF. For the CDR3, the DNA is TGTGCCAGCAGCTTAGGGCCAGGGTTTTTTGGAAACACCATATATTTT.

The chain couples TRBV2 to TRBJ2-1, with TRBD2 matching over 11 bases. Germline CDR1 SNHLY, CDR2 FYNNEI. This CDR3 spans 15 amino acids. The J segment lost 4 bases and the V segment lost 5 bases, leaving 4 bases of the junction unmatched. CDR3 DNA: TGTGCCAGCAGTTCCGGGACTAGCGGTTACAATGAGCAGTTCTTC. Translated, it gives CASSSGTSGYNEQFF.